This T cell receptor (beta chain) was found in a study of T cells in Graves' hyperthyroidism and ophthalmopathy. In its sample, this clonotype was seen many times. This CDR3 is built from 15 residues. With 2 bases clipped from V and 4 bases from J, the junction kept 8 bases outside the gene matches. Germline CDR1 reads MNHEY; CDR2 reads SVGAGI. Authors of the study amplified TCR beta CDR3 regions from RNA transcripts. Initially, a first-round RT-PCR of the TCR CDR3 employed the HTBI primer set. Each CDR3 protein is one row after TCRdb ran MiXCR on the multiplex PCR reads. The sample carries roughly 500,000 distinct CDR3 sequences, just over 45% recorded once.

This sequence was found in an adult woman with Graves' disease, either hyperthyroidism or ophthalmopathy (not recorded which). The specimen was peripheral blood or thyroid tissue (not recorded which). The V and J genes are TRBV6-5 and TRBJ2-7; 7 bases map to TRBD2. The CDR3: CASSYVAGKGYEQYF. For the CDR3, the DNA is TGTGCCAGCAGTTACGTAGCGGGCAAAGGTTACGAGCAGTACTTC.